This T cell receptor beta chain emerged from a study of T cell changes during pregnancy in multiple sclerosis. The germline CDR1 and CDR2 sequences are MGHDK and SYGVNS. The CDR3 runs 16 residues. The V end was cut by 3 bases, the J end by 5 bases, with 20 bases between. Generated by immunoSEQ multiplex PCR, the TCRdb table keeps only in-frame clones and is missing some. Here the sample spans about 50,000 clones, 85% to 95% being singletons. This clonotype originated in a female donor with multiple sclerosis, enrolled in a pregnancy study. This chain connects TRBV25-1 to TRBJ2-7, with D possibly TRBD2 on 5 matching bases. The sample in question was CD4+ T cells from peripheral blood mononuclear cells, obtained before pregnancy. The CDR3 reads CASSEFPNGESDEQYF. CDR3 DNA: TGTGCCAGCAGTGAGTTTCCCAACGGGGAATCCGACGAGCAGTACTTC.